Below are 14 T cell receptor beta chains sequenced from a single sample in a study of vaccination effects on CD4 cells after COVID-19. Before any sequencing was done, the ViraFEST assay used viral peptide pools to expand antigen-specific CD4+ T cells. The authors isolated CD4+ T cells after 10 days of culture. Each participant was given two doses of one vaccine (BNT162b2 or mRNA-1273). Their antigen targets remain unknown. Sequencing was performed with immunoSEQ multiplex PCR; in TCRdb, only in-frame clones are kept and a portion is missing. The table shows fewer than 25,000 clones, with about three quarters occurring only once. Sequences were derived from CD4+ T cells from PBMCs cultured with HCoV-NL63 spike peptides, sampled after COVID-19 vaccination. The receptors were gathered from a human donor who received a COVID-19 vaccine.

The chain has TRBV28 and TRBJ1-4; no firm D call. The CDR3 sequence is 13 residues long. CDR1 is MDHEN, CDR2 SYDVKM, per germline. Between the trimmed V and J ends, which lost 5 bases and 5 bases, there was a span of 9 bases. Here the CDR3 DNA reads TGTGCCAGCAGTCTTACAAGGAATGAAAAACTGTTTTTT. This encodes CASSLTRNEKLFF.

The chain has TRBV24-1 and TRBJ2-1; no definite D call. The CDR3 length is 11 residues. Germline CDR1 is KGHDR and CDR2 is SFDVKD. V gave up 1 base and J gave up 8 bases, with 2 bases separating them. Written as DNA, the CDR3 is TGTGCCACCAGTGATTTTTATGAGCAGTTCTTC. It encodes CATSDFYEQFF.

This sequence joins TRBV4-2 and TRBJ2-3, with TRBD2 matching 14 bases. V gave up 0 bases and J gave up 2 bases; unmatched junction bases: 10. The CDR3 covers 20 residues. Germline V gene lookup returns CDR1 LGHNA and CDR2 YNFKEQ. The CDR3: CASSQDQPGTSGSPTDTQYF. As DNA, the CDR3 is TGTGCCAGCAGCCAAGATCAGCCCGGGACTAGCGGGAGCCCCACAGATACGCAGTATTTT.

This clone was observed a few times. The gene calls are TRBV28 and TRBJ1-2; tentatively, D is TRBD1 (5 bases). With 5 bases removed from V and 5 bases from J, the gap between germline ends came to 15 bases. CDR1 MDHEN and CDR2 SYDVKM come from the germline V gene. This CDR3 has 14 amino acids. This CDR3 is CASSDYRSVYGYTF. CDR3 coding DNA: TGTGCCAGCAGTGACTACAGGAGTGTATATGGCTACACCTTC.

V and J are TRBV6-1 and TRBJ1-3; D remains unclear. Germline assignment: CDR1 MNHNS and CDR2 SASEGT. V dropped 2 bases and J dropped 0 bases, with 11 bases sitting between them. This CDR3 comprises 16 residues. This CDR3 reads CASSEKSSPSGNTIYF. DNA for the CDR3: TGTGCCAGCAGTGAAAAGTCGTCACCCTCTGGAAACACCATATATTTT.

CDR3 protein: CASSPQQETQYF. Written as DNA, the CDR3 is TGTGCCAGCTCACCACAGCAGGAGACCCAGTACTTC. The chain combines TRBV18 with TRBJ2-5; no firm D call. Between the trimmed V and J ends, which lost 1 base and 5 bases, there was a span of 5 bases. Germline V CDR1 and CDR2: KGHSH, LQKENI. The CDR3 loop spans 12 amino acids.

CDR3 protein: CASSSEWTPGGELFF. In DNA form, the CDR3 reads TGTGCCAGCAGTTCTGAATGGACCCCCGGGGGGGAGCTGTTTTTT. The chain employs TRBV6-2 or TRBV6-3 and TRBJ2-2, with no clear D. Trimming removed 4 bases at V and 8 bases at J, with 17 bases between. CDR3 length: 15 residues. Germline V CDR1 and CDR2: MNHEY, SVGEGT.

The chain uses TRBV10-3 and TRBJ1-3; 8 bases are a match to TRBD1. Germline values: CDR1 ENHRY, CDR2 SYGVKD. The CDR3 length is 15 residues. The trim removed 5 bases at V and 3 bases at J, leaving 6 bases unmatched. CDR3 nucleotide sequence: TGTGCCATCAGTACCGGGACAGGTTATGGAAACACCATATATTTT. It translates to CAISTGTGYGNTIYF.

V is TRBV2 and J is TRBJ1-4; D gene uncertain. With 7 bases removed from V and 7 bases from J, the gap between germline ends came to 10 bases. CDR1 is SNHLY, CDR2 FYNNEI, per germline. This CDR3 spans 12 amino acids. The CDR3 reads CASKGPGEKLFF. CDR3 coding DNA: TGTGCCAGCAAGGGTCCCGGTGAAAAACTGTTTTTT.

J is TRBJ1-1 and V is TRBV30, with 9 positions matching TRBD1. This CDR3 region has 14 residues. Per germline, CDR1 GTSNPN and CDR2 SVGIG (reference sequence). The V and J ends lost 2 bases and 1 base, in that order; junction bases with no gene match: 2. CDR3 amino acids: CAWSRGQGNTEAFF. In nucleotides, the CDR3 is TGTGCCTGGAGTCGGGGACAGGGGAACACTGAAGCTTTCTTT.

About this clone: An end of the junction does not agree with germline; a read error may underlie this. CDR3 nucleotides: TGTGCCAGCAGTTTGACTAGCGGGAATCGGGATTTTTTT. Protein: CASSLTSGNRDFF. V usage is TRBV27 and J usage is TRBJ2-3, with 11 bases lining up with TRBD2. This CDR3 is 13 amino acids long. Germline V gene data show CDR1 as MNHEY and CDR2 as SMNVEV (reference sequence).

The chain is built from TRBV2 and TRBJ2-2; D gene uncertain. V shed 10 bases and J shed 4 bases, with 7 bases lying between them. CDR3 length: 11 residues. Germline V gene data show CDR1 as SNHLY and CDR2 as FYNNEI. The CDR3 DNA is TGTGCCACCTTGTCCACCGGGGAGCTGTTTTTT. It codes for CATLSTGELFF. Variable domain in full (rest from reference TRBV2 and TRBJ2-2): EPEVTQTPSHQVTQMGQEVILRCVPISNHLYFYWYRQILGQKVEFLVSFYNNEISEKSEIFDDQFSVERPDGSNFTLKIRSTKLEDSAMYFCATLSTGELFFGEGSRLTVL.

CDR3 region: CASSPPTGGSRANTEAFF. For the CDR3, the DNA is TGTGCCAGCTCACCACCGACAGGGGGGAGTAGGGCGAACACTGAAGCTTTCTTT. The chain is built from TRBV18 and TRBJ1-1, with 9 bases aligning to TRBD1. Losses at the gene ends were 0 bases for V and 1 base for J; bases not matched to a gene: 9. The CDR3 extends over 18 amino acids. Germline V gene sequence: CDR1 KGHSH, CDR2 LQKENI.

CDR3 in amino acids: CASRGAGSNQPQHF. CDR3 nucleotide sequence: TGTGCCAGTAGAGGGGCGGGTAGCAATCAGCCCCAGCATTTT. V and J are TRBV19 and TRBJ1-5; D is possibly TRBD1 (5 bases). Germline CDR1 and CDR2: LNHDA and SQIVND (reference sequence). The CDR3 covers 14 residues. Trimming removed 6 bases at V and 0 bases at J, with 9 bases between.